What follows is one T cell receptor (beta chain) and its context. The target antigen is unknown. The record originates from a study of T cells after yellow fever vaccination. Study-wide findings and caveats: Only a small proportion of the clonotypes turned up in both the CD4 and the CD8 compartments, likely arising from convergent recombination.

Template-switching 5'RACE yielded the TCR cDNA; a universal primer site and UMIs were added in the process. MiXCR, applied by TCRdb to the 5' RACE reads, yields one record per CDR3 protein. The sample has about 300,000 distinct CDR3 sequences; about 4% are singletons. Germline CDR1 reads DFQATT; CDR2 reads SNEGSKA (reference sequence). V shed 7 bases and J 5 bases; nucleotides not matched to a gene: 2. This CDR3 has 13 residues. The chain joins TRBV20-1 to TRBJ2-3, with 14 positions matching TRBD2. The sequencing here drew on PBMCs, taken 5 days after the yellow fever booster vaccination. The clonotype comes from a man between 18 and 29 years old who received the YFV17D yellow fever vaccine. The CDR3 is CSEGTSGGDTQYF. Here the CDR3 DNA reads TGCAGTGAAGGGACTAGCGGGGGAGATACGCAGTATTTT.